Sequencing of this T cell receptor beta chain was carried out in a study of T cells in Graves' hyperthyroidism and ophthalmopathy. RNA transcripts served as the template for amplifying TCR beta CDR3 regions. Using the HTBI primer set, a first-round RT-PCR was run on the TCR CDR3. TCRdb recomputed calls from the multiplex PCR reads with MiXCR, one row per CDR3 protein. The sample lists around 480,000 distinct CDR3 sequences; approximately 14% were seen once. Remarks on this clonotype: An end of the junction does not agree with germline; a read error may underlie this.

The CDR3 spans 14 residues. Together with thyroid ultrasound, orbital computed tomography, serum thyroxine and TRAb, clinical symptoms were used for diagnoses. The origin of this receptor is a woman in her late teens or twenties with Graves' hyperthyroidism. This sequence joins TRBV12-3 or TRBV12-4 and TRBJ2-1, with D unclear. The specimen was blood. In DNA, the CDR3 is TGTGCCAGCAGTTTGAGTCTAAGTTACAGTGAGCAGTTCTTC. Amino acids: CASSLSLSYSEQFF.